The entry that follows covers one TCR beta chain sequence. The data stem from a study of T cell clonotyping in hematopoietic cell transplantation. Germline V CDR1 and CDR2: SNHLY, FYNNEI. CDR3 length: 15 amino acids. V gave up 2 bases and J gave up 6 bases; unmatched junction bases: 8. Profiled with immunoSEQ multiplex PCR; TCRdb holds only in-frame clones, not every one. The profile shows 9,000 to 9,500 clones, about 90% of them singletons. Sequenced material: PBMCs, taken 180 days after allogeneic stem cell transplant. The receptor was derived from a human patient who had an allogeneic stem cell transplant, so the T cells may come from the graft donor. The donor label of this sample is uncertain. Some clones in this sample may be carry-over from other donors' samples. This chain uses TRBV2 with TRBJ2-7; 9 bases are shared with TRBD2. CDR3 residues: CASSEQFSGGFEQYF. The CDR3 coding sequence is TGTGCCAGCAGTGAACAGTTTAGCGGGGGTTTCGAGCAGTACTTC.